The 32 T cell receptor beta chains below were found in one sample sequenced in a study of T cells in Graves' hyperthyroidism and ophthalmopathy. What was amplified from RNA transcripts were TCR beta CDR3 regions. The primer set for the first-round RT-PCR of the TCR CDR3 was HTBI. Each CDR3 protein gets one entry after TCRdb re-called the multiplex PCR reads with MiXCR. The repertoire holds approximately 400,000 distinct CDR3 sequences, with 15% to 19% as singletons. Sequencing input: blood. The source is a woman under 30 with Graves' hyperthyroidism that later progressed to Graves' ophthalmopathy.

The chain couples TRBV20-1 to TRBJ2-7; 7 bases map to TRBD2. CDR1 is DFQATT and CDR2 is SNEGSKA in the germline V gene (reference sequence). V dropped 6 bases and J dropped 4; count of bases not matched to a gene: 9. The CDR3 has 13 amino acids. The CDR3 protein is CSAPGGSLYEQYF. The CDR3 coding sequence is TGCAGTGCCCCAGGCGGGAGTTTATACGAGCAGTACTTC.

As DNA, the CDR3 is TGCGCCAGCAGCCAGGGGACTAGCCAAACCTACGAGCAGTACTTC. This codes for CASSQGTSQTYEQYF. The chain links TRBV4-3 to TRBJ2-7; 9 bases are a match to TRBD2. V gave up 3 bases and J gave up 2 bases; unmatched junction bases: 5. CDR3 length: 15 residues. Per the germline V gene, CDR1 is LGHNA and CDR2 is YSLEER.

This clonotype came up many times. The rearrangement links TRBV12-3 or TRBV12-4 to TRBJ2-7; 7 bases are a match to TRBD1. There are 13 residues in the CDR3. Trimming at V came to 5 bases and at J to 3 bases, leaving 4 bases not matched to a gene. The CDR3 loop is CASSPGGFYEQYF. CDR3 in DNA: TGTGCCAGCAGTCCAGGGGGTTTCTACGAGCAGTACTTC.

The sample holds a few counts of this clonotype. The V gene is TRBV4-3, the J gene TRBJ2-1; 9 nucleotides line up with TRBD2. The CDR3 is 16 residues long. From germline, CDR1 is LGHNA and CDR2 YSLEER. The trim removed 0 bases at V and 5 bases at J, leaving 5 bases unmatched. The DNA for the CDR3 is TGCGCCAGCAGCCAAGATGATAGCGGGGGAAACAATGAGCAGTTCTTC. Encoded protein: CASSQDDSGGNNEQFF.

The sample holds many counts of this clonotype. V and J are TRBV27 and TRBJ2-7, with D maybe TRBD2 (5 bases). The CDR3 consists of 15 residues. Germline V gene lookup returns CDR1 MNHEY and CDR2 SMNVEV (reference sequence). The V gene lost 0 bases and the J gene lost 3 bases, with 12 bases spanning the gap. CDR3 sequence: CASSLSGLSGYEQYF. The DNA for the CDR3 is TGTGCCAGCAGTTTATCCGGACTTTCGGGCTACGAGCAGTACTTC.

This clonotype appeared many times. This chain links TRBV10-3 with TRBJ1-1, with 10 bases identical to TRBD1. Germline V lookup: CDR1 ENHRY, CDR2 SYGVKD. There are 14 residues in the CDR3. J gave up 4 bases and V 5 bases, and 4 bases lay outside the gene matches. CDR3 amino acids: CAISKTGGGTEAFF. The DNA for the CDR3 is TGTGCCATCAGTAAGACAGGGGGCGGCACTGAAGCTTTCTTT.

This clonotype was seen ten or more times. The rearrangement links TRBV7-9 to TRBJ2-2; TRBD1 matches at 7 bases. The CDR3 totals 16 residues. Germline values: CDR1 SEHNR, CDR2 FQNEAQ (reference sequence). The V gene end was trimmed by 2 bases and the J gene end by 2 bases; junction bases not matched to a gene: 5. The CDR3 DNA sequence: TGTGCCAGCAGCTTAACGGGGACAGAAAACACCGGGGAGCTGTTTTTT. Encoded protein: CASSLTGTENTGELFF. The full variable domain, in which reference TRBV7-9 and TRBJ2-2 provide the parts outside the CDR3, is DTGVSQNPRHKITKRGQNVTFRCDPISEHNRLYWYRQTLGQGPEFLTYFQNEAQLEKSRLLSDRFSAERPKGSFSTLEIQRTEQGDSAMYLCASSLTGTENTGELFFGEGSRLTVL.

In its sample, this clonotype was seen a few times. The V and J genes are TRBV7-3 and TRBJ2-1, with TRBD2 identical over 14 bases. V was pared by 4 bases and J by 2 bases, with 4 bases of the junction left unmatched. CDR3 length: 17 amino acids. Germline-derived CDR1 and CDR2 are SGHTA and FQGTGA. CDR3 loop: CASSWGLAGETYNEQFF. DNA for the CDR3: TGTGCCAGCAGCTGGGGACTAGCGGGGGAAACCTACAATGAGCAGTTCTTC. Supplemented by reference TRBV7-3 and TRBJ2-1, the full variable domain reads GAGVSQTPSNKVTEKGKYVELRCDPISGHTALYWYRQSLGQGPEFLIYFQGTGAADDSGLPNDRFFAVRPEGSVSTLKIQRTERGDSAVYLCASSWGLAGETYNEQFFGPGTRLTVL.

The J gene is TRBJ1-2, the V gene TRBV18, with TRBD1 identical over 9 bases. The CDR3 covers 14 residues. Germline V gives CDR1 KGHSH, CDR2 LQKENI. The V gene end was trimmed by 6 bases and the J gene end by 4 bases; junction bases not matched to a gene: 6. The CDR3, as DNA: TGTGCCAGCTCGCGGGACAGGGTGTCCTATGGCTACACCTTC. This codes for CASSRDRVSYGYTF.

CDR3 bases: TGTGCCAGCAGTGAAGGGGGGGCATATCCTGGCTACACCTTC. This sequence encodes CASSEGGAYPGYTF. V usage is TRBV6-1 and J usage is TRBJ1-2; TRBD1 is a possible D gene (6 bases). Germline values: CDR1 MNHNS, CDR2 SASEGT. This CDR3 region has 14 residues. The V end was cut by 1 base, the J end by 7 bases, with 13 bases between.

This clonotype was observed at least ten times. The chain combines TRBV3-1 with TRBJ2-7, with D possibly called TRBD1 or TRBD2 (6 bases each). With 4 bases removed from V and 3 bases from J, the gap between germline ends came to 16 bases. This CDR3 is built from 15 residues. Germline lookup yields CDR1 LGHDT and CDR2 YNNKEL (reference sequence). CDR3 sequence reads: CASSPSEGGNYEQYF. The CDR3 coding sequence is TGTGCCAGCAGCCCCTCGGAGGGGGGAAACTACGAGCAGTACTTC.

This clonotype was observed at least ten times. The chain employs TRBV29-1 and TRBJ2-3, with D maybe TRBD1 (6 bases). V lost 6 bases to trimming and J lost 4 bases, with 17 bases between them. CDR3 size: 14 residues. CDR1 is SQVTM and CDR2 is ANQGSEA in the germline V gene. CDR3 sequence (DNA): TGCAGCGTAGTACATCGGACAGCCCCAGATACGCAGTATTTT. Encoded protein: CSVVHRTAPDTQYF.

V is TRBV11-2 and J is TRBJ2-2; the D is unclear. This CDR3 comprises 15 residues. CDR1 SGHAT and CDR2 FQNNGV come from the germline V gene. The ends were cut back, 7 bases at V and 4 bases at J, with 16 bases in the middle. The CDR3: CASTSVLGSTGELFF. The CDR3 DNA is TGTGCCAGCACCTCGGTCCTCGGAAGCACCGGGGAGCTGTTTTTT.

The V call is TRBV11-2, the J call TRBJ2-1, with 12 bases matching TRBD2. From germline, CDR1 is SGHAT and CDR2 FQNNGV. The CDR3 has 16 amino acids. V shed 2 bases, J shed 6 bases, and the junction held 5 bases outside the gene matches. The chain's CDR3 is CASSLLASGGGNEQFF. The CDR3 DNA is TGTGCCAGCAGCTTACTGGCTAGCGGGGGGGGCAATGAGCAGTTCTTC.

This clonotype was detected many times. V is TRBV6-1 and J is TRBJ1-5; perhaps TRBD1 as D (6 bases). The length of the CDR3 is 13 residues. Germline CDR1 MNHNS, CDR2 SASEGT. The germline V and J ends were trimmed by 6 bases and 4 bases, with 10 bases remaining between them. Here the CDR3 DNA reads TGTGCCAGCAGGCAGGGGAGGAATCAGCCCCAGCATTTT. Protein sequence: CASRQGRNQPQHF.

The V gene is TRBV20-1, the J gene TRBJ2-2; no clear D. Germline CDR1 reads DFQATT; CDR2 reads SNEGSKA (reference sequence). Trimming left V 4 bases short and J 4 bases short, with 7 bases between. The CDR3 totals 12 residues. The CDR3 sequence: CSANYLTGELFF. CDR3 nucleotides: TGCAGTGCTAACTATCTCACCGGGGAGCTGTTTTTT.

This clonotype was picked up many times. This chain connects TRBV5-1 to TRBJ2-1; 8 nucleotides match TRBD1. Per germline, CDR1 SGHRS and CDR2 YFSETQ. V was pared by 3 bases and J by 8 bases, with 10 bases of the junction left unmatched. This CDR3 spans 15 amino acids. The CDR3 coding sequence is TGCGCCAGCAGCTCGACAGGGGTCTCGGGCGATGAGCAGTTCTTC. Its protein product is CASSSTGVSGDEQFF.

This clonotype was observed at least ten times. V usage is TRBV12-3 or TRBV12-4 and J usage is TRBJ2-5, with D possibly being TRBD1 (6 bases). Trimming stripped 1 base from V and 4 bases from J, with 13 bases between. This CDR3 is 15 amino acids long. CDR3 in DNA: TGTGCCAGCAGTTTAGGACCCCAAGGGGGAGAGACCCAGTACTTC. This sequence encodes CASSLGPQGGETQYF.

The chain is built from TRBV6-1 and TRBJ2-3; possibly TRBD2 for D (5 bases). With 6 bases removed from V and 5 bases from J, the gap between germline ends came to 18 bases. Looked up from germline, CDR1 is MNHNS and CDR2 is SASEGT. The CDR3 extends over 15 amino acids. CDR3 region: CASSTGRGHGDTQYF. CDR3 in DNA: TGTGCCAGCAGCACTGGGCGAGGGCACGGAGATACGCAGTATTTT.

This clonotype was detected only once. Relative to the germline gene, one junction end is altered; a read error may explain this. Here the CDR3 reads CASSRQETHYF. CDR3 DNA: TGTGCCAGCAGCCGCCAAGAGACCCACTACTTC. The chain joins TRBV3-1 to TRBJ2-5, with no clear D. The length of the CDR3 is 11 residues. Germline V gene sequence: CDR1 LGHDT, CDR2 YNNKEL (reference sequence).

This chain joins TRBV15 and TRBJ2-1; 7 bases are a match to TRBD2. Germline lookup yields CDR1 LNHNV and CDR2 YYDKDF (reference sequence). The trim removed 2 bases at V and 4 bases at J, leaving 8 bases unmatched. The CDR3 extends over 16 amino acids. CDR3 in DNA: TGTGCCACCAGCAGATCTCTAGCGGAAGGTTACAATGAGCAGTTCTTC. It yields the protein CATSRSLAEGYNEQFF.

This clonotype has at least ten counts. The chain carries TRBV7-8 and TRBJ2-1; D ambiguous. The germline gives CDR1 SGHVS, CDR2 FQNEAQ. CDR3 length: 16 amino acids. Trimming stripped 6 bases from V and 0 bases from J, with 15 bases between. This chain's CDR3 is CASSYPRLTSYNEQFF. The DNA of the CDR3 is TGTGCCAGCAGTTACCCCCGTTTAACCTCCTACAATGAGCAGTTCTTC.

This clonotype was found many times. The V and J genes are TRBV11-2 and TRBJ2-1; D unresolved. The germline V gene encodes CDR1 SGHAT and CDR2 FQNNGV. CDR3 length: 15 residues. Between the trimmed V and J ends, which lost 0 bases and 7 bases, there was a span of 13 bases. The CDR3 region has the DNA TGTGCCAGCAGCTTAGATCTCCAGCCCAGGAATGAGCAGTTCTTC. Translating gives CASSLDLQPRNEQFF.

The J gene is TRBJ2-7, the V gene TRBV12-5, with a weak D call TRBD1 (5 bases). Germline CDR1 and CDR2: LGHNT and FRNRAP. This CDR3 region has 12 residues. Trimming removed 6 bases at V and 3 bases at J, with 9 bases between. The CDR3, as DNA: TGTGCTAGTGGCCCGACAGTCTACGAGCAGTACTTC. Amino acids: CASGPTVYEQYF.

This sequence joins TRBV25-1 and TRBJ2-3; D perhaps matches TRBD2 (5 bases). There are 14 residues in the CDR3. CDR1 and CDR2 from the germline V gene are MGHDK and SYGVNS. Trimming stripped 1 base from V and 6 bases from J, with 11 bases between. CDR3 residues: CASSESRRSDTQYF. Here the CDR3 DNA reads TGTGCCAGCAGTGAATCCAGGAGGTCCGATACGCAGTATTTT.

This clonotype was recorded a few times. The V and J genes are TRBV7-9 and TRBJ2-1; TRBD1 matches 11 bases. V lost 1 base to trimming and J lost 16 bases; unmatched junction nucleotides: 3. The CDR3 sequence is 12 residues long. Germline loops: CDR1 SEHNR, CDR2 FQNEAQ (reference sequence). The CDR3 here is CASSLGGQGDFF. The CDR3 DNA reads as TGTGCCAGCAGCTTAGGGGGACAGGGGGATTTCTTC. Full variable domain (remainder filled in from reference TRBV7-9 and TRBJ2-1): DTGVSQNPRHKITKRGQNVTFRCDPISEHNRLYWYRQTLGQGPEFLTYFQNEAQLEKSRLLSDRFSAERPKGSFSTLEIQRTEQGDSAMYLCASSLGGQGDFFGPGTRLTVL.

This sequence joins TRBV19 and TRBJ2-7; D is undetermined. Deletions cut 4 bases from V and 5 bases from J, with 21 bases between. The germline CDR1 and CDR2 sequences are LNHDA and SQIVND (reference sequence). The CDR3 contains 16 residues. The CDR3 sequence is CASSKATWAGSDEQYF. For the CDR3, the DNA is TGTGCCAGTAGTAAAGCCACTTGGGCTGGTTCTGACGAGCAGTACTTC.

This clonotype was recorded many times. The chain combines TRBV27 with TRBJ1-1, with no clear D. Germline V lookup: CDR1 MNHEY, CDR2 SMNVEV (reference sequence). CDR3 length equals 14 residues. The V and J ends lost 7 bases and 1 base respectively, with 13 bases between them. The DNA for the CDR3 is TGTGCCAGCACCCTGGGTGGTGGGAACACTGAAGCTTTCTTT. It encodes CASTLGGGNTEAFF.

Remarks on this clonotype: A much larger clone lies a single base off, so this may be a read error. CDR3 region: CAGTSAPLREGEQYF. CDR3 in DNA: TGTGCCGGCACGTCCGCCCCCTTACGGGAGGGCGAGCAGTACTTC. The gene calls are TRBV28 and TRBJ2-7; TRBD2 agrees at 8 bases. This CDR3 has 15 amino acids. Per germline, CDR1 MDHEN and CDR2 SYDVKM. V trimming: 11 bases; J trimming: 6 bases; junction bases outside the gene matches: 18.

This clonotype was detected many times. The chain links TRBV18 to TRBJ2-7, with TRBD2 matching 7 bases. Germline trimming cut 0 bases from V and 5 bases from J; bases unmatched to any gene: 7. CDR1 and CDR2 (germline): KGHSH, LQKENI. The CDR3 covers 15 residues. CDR3 coding DNA: TGTGCCAGCTCACCACCGGGGAGGGGTATTGACGAGCAGTACTTC. Protein product: CASSPPGRGIDEQYF.

The V call is TRBV11-2, the J call TRBJ2-7; TRBD2 matches at 8 bases. Germline CDR1 reads SGHAT; CDR2 reads FQNNGV. The CDR3 loop spans 16 amino acids. The junction had 13 bases not matched to a gene; V was cut back by 8 bases and J by 1 base. The CDR3: CASSPLVTSASYEQYF. In DNA form, the CDR3 reads TGTGCCAGCTCACCTTTGGTGACTAGCGCTTCCTACGAGCAGTACTTC.

The chain links TRBV5-1 to TRBJ1-1; D is perhaps TRBD1 (5 bases). Trimming cost V 0 bases and J 0 bases, with 9 bases left between them. Germline CDR1 and CDR2: SGHRS and YFSETQ. The CDR3 totals 15 residues. This CDR3 reads CASSLEAGMNTEAFF. The CDR3 DNA is TGCGCCAGCAGCTTGGAGGCAGGGATGAACACTGAAGCTTTCTTT.